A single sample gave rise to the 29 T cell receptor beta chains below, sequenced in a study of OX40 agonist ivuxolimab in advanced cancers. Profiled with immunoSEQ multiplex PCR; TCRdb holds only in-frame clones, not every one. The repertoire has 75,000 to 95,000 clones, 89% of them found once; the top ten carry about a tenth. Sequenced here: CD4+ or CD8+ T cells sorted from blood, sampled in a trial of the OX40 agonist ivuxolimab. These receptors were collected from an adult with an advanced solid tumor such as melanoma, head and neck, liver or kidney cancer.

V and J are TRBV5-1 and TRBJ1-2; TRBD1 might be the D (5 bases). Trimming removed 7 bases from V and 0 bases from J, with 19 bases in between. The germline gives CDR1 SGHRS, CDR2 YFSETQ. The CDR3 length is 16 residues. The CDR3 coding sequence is TGCGCCAGCTCGGGGACGGGGACTTTAGCTAACTATGGCTACACCTTC. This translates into CASSGTGTLANYGYTF.

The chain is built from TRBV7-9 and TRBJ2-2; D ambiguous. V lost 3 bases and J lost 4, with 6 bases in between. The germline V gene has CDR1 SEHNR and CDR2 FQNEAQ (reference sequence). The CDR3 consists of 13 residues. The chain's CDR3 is CASSFVLTGELFF. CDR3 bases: TGTGCCAGCAGCTTCGTACTCACCGGGGAGCTGTTTTTT.

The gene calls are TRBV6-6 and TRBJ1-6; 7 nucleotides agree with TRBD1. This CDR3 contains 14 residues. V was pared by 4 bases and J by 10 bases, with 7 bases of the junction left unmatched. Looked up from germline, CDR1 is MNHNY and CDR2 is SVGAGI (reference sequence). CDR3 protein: CASSSTGVGSPLHF. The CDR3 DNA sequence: TGTGCCAGCAGTTCCACAGGGGTAGGGTCACCCCTCCACTTT.

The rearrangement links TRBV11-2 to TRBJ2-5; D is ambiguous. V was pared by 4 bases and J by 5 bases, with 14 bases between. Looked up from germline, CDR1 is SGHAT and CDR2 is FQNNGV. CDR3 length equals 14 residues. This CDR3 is CASSSTHKTETQYF. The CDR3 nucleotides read TGTGCCAGCAGCTCCACGCACAAGACGGAGACCCAGTACTTC. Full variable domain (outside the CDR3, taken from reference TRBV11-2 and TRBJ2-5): EAGVAQSPRYKIIEKRQSVAFWCNPISGHATLYWYQQILGQGPKLLIQFQNNGVVDDSQLPKDRFSAERLKGVDSTLKIQPAKLEDSAVYLCASSSTHKTETQYFGPGTRLLVL.

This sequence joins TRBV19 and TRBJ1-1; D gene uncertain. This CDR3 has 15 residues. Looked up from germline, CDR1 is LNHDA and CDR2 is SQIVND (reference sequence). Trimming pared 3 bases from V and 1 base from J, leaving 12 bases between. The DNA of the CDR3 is TGTGCCAGTAGTATCCGAGAGGGAAGGAACACTGAAGCTTTCTTT. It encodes CASSIREGRNTEAFF.

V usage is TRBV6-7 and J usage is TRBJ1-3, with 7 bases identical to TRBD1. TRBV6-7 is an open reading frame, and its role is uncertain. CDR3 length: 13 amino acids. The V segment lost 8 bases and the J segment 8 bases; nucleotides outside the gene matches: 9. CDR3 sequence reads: CASPDRFGDTIYF. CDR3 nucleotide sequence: TGTGCCAGCCCGGACAGGTTTGGGGACACCATATATTTT.

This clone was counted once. The CDR3 nucleotides read TGTGCCAGCAGTGTCCGACAGGGGGGTCATTCGGTAGTAGTGGATGAAAAACTGTTTTTT. Translating gives CASSVRQGGHSVVVDEKLFF. V is TRBV6-1 and J is TRBJ1-4; 9 positions agree with TRBD1. Trimming cost V 4 bases and J 6 bases; bases outside gene matches: 21. Looked up from germline, CDR1 is MNHNS and CDR2 is SASEGT. This CDR3 has 20 residues.

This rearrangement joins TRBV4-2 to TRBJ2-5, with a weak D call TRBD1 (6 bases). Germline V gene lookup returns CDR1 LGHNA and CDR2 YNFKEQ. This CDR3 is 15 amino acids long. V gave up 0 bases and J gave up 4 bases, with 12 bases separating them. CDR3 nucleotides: TGTGCCAGCAGCCAAGATTGGGGGCGCGGAGAGACCCAGTACTTC. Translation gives CASSQDWGRGETQYF.

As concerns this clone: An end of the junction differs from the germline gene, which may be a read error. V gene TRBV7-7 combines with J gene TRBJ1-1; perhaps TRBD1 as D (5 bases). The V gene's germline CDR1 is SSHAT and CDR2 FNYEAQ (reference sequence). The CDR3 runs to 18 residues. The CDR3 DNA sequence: TGTGCTAGCAGCTCCCCGGAAGGGGTAATGAACGAGGACACTGAAGCTTTCTTT. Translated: CASSSPEGVMNEDTEAFF.

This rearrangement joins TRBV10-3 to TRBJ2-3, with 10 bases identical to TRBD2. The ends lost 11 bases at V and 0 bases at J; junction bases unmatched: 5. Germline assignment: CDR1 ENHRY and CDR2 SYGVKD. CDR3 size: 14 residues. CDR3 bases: TGTGCCGCCATAGCGGGGGGAAGCACAGATACGCAGTATTTT. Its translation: CAAIAGGSTDTQYF.

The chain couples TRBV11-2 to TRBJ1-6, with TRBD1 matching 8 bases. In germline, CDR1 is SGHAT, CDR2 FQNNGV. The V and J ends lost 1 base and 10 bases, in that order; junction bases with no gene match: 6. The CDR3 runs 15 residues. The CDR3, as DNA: TGTGCCAGCAGCTTAGTTGCCAGGGGGCACTCACCCCTCCACTTT. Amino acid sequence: CASSLVARGHSPLHF.

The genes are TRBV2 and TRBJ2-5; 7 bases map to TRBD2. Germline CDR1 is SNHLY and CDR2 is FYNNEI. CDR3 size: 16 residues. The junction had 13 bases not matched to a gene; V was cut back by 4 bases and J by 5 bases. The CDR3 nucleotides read TGTGCCAGCAGTGGGGGCTCGACTAGCCGTGGCGAGACCCAGTACTTC. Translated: CASSGGSTSRGETQYF.

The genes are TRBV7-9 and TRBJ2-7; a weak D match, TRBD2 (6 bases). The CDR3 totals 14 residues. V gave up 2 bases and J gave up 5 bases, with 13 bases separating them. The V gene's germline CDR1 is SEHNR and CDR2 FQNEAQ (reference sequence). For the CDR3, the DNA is TGTGCCAGCAGCTTACTGGGGGGAGTCGACGAGCAGTACTTC. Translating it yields CASSLLGGVDEQYF. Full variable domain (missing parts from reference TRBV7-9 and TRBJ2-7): DTGVSQNPRHKITKRGQNVTFRCDPISEHNRLYWYRQTLGQGPEFLTYFQNEAQLEKSRLLSDRFSAERPKGSFSTLEIQRTEQGDSAMYLCASSLLGGVDEQYFGPGTRLTVT.

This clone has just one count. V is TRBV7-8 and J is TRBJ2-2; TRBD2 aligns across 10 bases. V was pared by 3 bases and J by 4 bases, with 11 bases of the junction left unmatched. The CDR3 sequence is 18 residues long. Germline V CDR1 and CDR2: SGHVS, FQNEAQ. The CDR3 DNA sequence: TGTGCCAGCAGCTTTGGGGTTCTAGCGGGAGTTAGCACCGGGGAGCTGTTTTTT. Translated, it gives CASSFGVLAGVSTGELFF.

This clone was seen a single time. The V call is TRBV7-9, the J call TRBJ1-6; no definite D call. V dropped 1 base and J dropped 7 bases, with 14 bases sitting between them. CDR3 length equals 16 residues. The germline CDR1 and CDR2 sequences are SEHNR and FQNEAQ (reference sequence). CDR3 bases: TGTGCCAGCAGCTTAGTTGGCACTCCCTGGAATTCACCCCTCCACTTT. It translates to CASSLVGTPWNSPLHF.

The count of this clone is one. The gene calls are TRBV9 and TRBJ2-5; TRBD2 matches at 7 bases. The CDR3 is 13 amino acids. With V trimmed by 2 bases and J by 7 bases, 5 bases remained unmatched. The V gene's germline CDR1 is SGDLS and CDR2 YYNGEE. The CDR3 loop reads CASSVSPGGTQYF. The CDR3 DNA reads TGTGCCAGCAGCGTGTCCCCGGGGGGGACCCAGTACTTC.

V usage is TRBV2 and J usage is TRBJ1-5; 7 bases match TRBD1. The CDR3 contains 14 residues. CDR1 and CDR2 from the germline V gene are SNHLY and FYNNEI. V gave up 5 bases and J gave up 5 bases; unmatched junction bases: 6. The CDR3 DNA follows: TGTGCCAGCAGTCTCTCAGACAGGGATCAGCCCCAGCATTTT. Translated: CASSLSDRDQPQHF.

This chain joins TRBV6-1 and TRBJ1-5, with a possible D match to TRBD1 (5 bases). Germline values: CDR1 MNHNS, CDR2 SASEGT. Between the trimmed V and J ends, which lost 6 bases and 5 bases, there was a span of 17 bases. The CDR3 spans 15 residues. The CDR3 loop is CASRAAGTYHQPQHF. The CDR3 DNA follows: TGTGCCAGCAGAGCCGCCGGGACTTACCATCAGCCCCAGCATTTT.

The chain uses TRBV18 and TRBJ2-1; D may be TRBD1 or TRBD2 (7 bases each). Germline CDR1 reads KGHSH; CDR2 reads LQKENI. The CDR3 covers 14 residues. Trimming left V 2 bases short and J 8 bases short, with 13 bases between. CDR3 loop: CASSPEGGGYEQFF. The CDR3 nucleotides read TGTGCCAGCTCACCAGAGGGAGGGGGCTATGAGCAGTTCTTC.

In DNA form, the CDR3 reads TGTGCCAGCAGCACCGGACAGGGAATGCGAGAGACCCAGTACTTC. This gives the protein CASSTGQGMRETQYF. The chain links TRBV11-2 to TRBJ2-5, with 8 bases fitting TRBD1. From germline, CDR1 is SGHAT and CDR2 FQNNGV. J lost 4 bases, V lost 5 bases, and 9 bases had no gene match. This CDR3 contains 15 residues.

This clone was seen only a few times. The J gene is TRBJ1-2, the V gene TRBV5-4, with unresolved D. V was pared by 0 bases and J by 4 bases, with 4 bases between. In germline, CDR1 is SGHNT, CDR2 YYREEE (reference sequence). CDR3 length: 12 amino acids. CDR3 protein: CASSLESYGYTF. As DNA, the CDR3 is TGTGCCAGCAGCTTGGAGAGCTATGGCTACACCTTC.

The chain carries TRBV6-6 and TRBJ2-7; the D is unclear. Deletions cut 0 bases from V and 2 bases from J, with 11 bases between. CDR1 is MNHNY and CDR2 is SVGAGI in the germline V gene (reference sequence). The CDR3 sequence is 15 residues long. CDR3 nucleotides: TGTGCCAGCAGTTACTCGGACGCAGCCACCTACGAGCAGTACTTC. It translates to CASSYSDAATYEQYF.

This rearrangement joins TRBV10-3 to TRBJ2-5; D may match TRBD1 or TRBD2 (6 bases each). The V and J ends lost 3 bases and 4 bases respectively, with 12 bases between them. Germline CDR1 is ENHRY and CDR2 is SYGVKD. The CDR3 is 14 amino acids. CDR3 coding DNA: TGTGCCATCAGTGACGGGAGAGGGGGAGAGACCCAGTACTTC. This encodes CAISDGRGGETQYF.

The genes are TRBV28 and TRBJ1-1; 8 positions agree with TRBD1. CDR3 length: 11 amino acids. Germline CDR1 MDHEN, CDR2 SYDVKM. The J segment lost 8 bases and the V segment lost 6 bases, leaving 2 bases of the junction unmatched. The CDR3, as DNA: TGTGCCAGCAGAGGACAGGGAGAAGCTTTCTTT. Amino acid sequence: CASRGQGEAFF.

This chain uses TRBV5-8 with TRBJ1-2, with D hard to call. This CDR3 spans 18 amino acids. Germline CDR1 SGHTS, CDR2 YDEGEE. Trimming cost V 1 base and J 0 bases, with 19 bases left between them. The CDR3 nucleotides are TGTGCCAGCAGCTTGCTCTTATGGAGACGGCTTACTAACTATGGCTACACCTTC. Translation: CASSLLLWRRLTNYGYTF.

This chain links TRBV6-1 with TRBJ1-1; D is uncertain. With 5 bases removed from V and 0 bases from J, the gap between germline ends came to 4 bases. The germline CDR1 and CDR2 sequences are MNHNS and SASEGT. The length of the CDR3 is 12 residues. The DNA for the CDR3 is TGTGCCAGCAGTCCGGTGAACACTGAAGCTTTCTTT. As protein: CASSPVNTEAFF.

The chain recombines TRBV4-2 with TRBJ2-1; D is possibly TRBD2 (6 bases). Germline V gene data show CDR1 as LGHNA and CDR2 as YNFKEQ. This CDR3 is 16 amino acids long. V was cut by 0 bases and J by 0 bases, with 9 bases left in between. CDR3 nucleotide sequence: TGTGCCAGCAGCCAAGATGGGAGGAGCTCCTACAATGAGCAGTTCTTC. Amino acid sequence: CASSQDGRSSYNEQFF.

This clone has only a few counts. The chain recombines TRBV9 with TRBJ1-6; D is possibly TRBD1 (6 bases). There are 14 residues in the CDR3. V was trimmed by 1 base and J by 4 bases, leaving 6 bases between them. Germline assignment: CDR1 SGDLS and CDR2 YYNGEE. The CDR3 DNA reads TGTGCCAGCAGCGTAAGGGGGTATAATTCACCCCTCCACTTT. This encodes CASSVRGYNSPLHF.

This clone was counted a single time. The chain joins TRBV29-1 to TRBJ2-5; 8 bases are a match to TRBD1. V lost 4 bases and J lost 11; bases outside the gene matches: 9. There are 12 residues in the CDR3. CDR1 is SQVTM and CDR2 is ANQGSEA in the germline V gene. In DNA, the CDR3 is TGCAGCGTTGGACAGGGGTTTACTGAGCAGTACTTC. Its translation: CSVGQGFTEQYF.